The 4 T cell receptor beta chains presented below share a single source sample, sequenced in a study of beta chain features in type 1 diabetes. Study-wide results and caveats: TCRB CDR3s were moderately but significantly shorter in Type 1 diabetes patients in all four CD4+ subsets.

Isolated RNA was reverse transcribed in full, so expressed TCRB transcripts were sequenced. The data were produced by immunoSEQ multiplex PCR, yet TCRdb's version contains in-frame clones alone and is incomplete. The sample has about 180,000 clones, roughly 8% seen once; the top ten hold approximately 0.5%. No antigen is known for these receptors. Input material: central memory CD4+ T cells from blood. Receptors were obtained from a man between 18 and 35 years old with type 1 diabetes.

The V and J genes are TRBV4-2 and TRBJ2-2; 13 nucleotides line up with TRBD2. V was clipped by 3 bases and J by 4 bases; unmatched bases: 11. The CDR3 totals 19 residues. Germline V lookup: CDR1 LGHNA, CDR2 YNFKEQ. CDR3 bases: TGTGCCAGCAGCCACCCCACGGGGACTAGCGGGATCACCACCGGGGAGCTGTTTTTT. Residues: CASSHPTGTSGITTGELFF.

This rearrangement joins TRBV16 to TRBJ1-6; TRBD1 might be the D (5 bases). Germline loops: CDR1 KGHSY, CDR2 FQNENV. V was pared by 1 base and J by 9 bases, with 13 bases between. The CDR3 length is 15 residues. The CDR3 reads CASSQFQGLSSPLHF. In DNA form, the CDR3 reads TGTGCCAGCAGCCAATTTCAGGGATTGAGTTCACCCCTCCACTTT.

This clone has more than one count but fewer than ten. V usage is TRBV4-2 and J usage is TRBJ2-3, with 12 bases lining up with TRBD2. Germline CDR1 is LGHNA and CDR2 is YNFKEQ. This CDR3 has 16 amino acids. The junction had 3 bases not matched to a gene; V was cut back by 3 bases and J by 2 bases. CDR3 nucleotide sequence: TGTGCCAGCAGCCAGACTAGCGGGGGTTACACAGATACGCAGTATTTT. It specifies CASSQTSGGYTDTQYF.

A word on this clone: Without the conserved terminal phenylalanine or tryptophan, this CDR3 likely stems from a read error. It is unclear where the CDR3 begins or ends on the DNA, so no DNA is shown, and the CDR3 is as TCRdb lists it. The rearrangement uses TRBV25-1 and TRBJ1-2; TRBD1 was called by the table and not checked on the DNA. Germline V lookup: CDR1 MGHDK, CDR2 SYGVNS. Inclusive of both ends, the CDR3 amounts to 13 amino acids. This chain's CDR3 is CASSNSGTAKLAL.